A single sample gave rise to the 22 T cell receptor beta chains below, sequenced in a study of blood T cell repertoires in COVID-19 (dated by TCRdb to the early 2020s). Library prep was done by the immunoSEQ multiplex PCR assay. In TCRdb, the immuneACCESS table is reduced to in-frame sequences with V and J assigned. These tables do not hold every clone; where another copy was compared, an unresolved V gene accounts for under half, and the others remain unexplained. This sample gives about 170,000 clones in total; 80% to 90% of them show up just once. The top ten hold around 2% of the sample. Specimen: peripheral blood. Every receptor here comes from an elderly woman with acute or convalescent COVID-19.

The rearrangement uses TRBV6-2 or TRBV6-3 and TRBJ1-1; D unresolved. V lost 2 bases to trimming and J lost 6 bases, with 10 bases between them. The CDR3 runs 13 residues. Germline V gives CDR1 MNHEY, CDR2 SVGEGT. CDR3 in DNA: TGTGCCAGCAGTTACGCGGGGAAGGCTGAAGCTTTCTTT. Its translation: CASSYAGKAEAFF.

V usage is TRBV19 and J usage is TRBJ1-2; 7 nucleotides agree with TRBD1. CDR1 and CDR2 from the germline V gene are LNHDA and SQIVND (reference sequence). V shed 6 bases, J shed 3 bases, and the junction held 4 bases outside the gene matches. CDR3 length: 13 residues. CDR3 sequence (DNA): TGTGCCAGTAGAGTGGGACAGCACTATGGCTACACCTTC. Its protein product is CASRVGQHYGYTF.

The J gene is TRBJ2-1, the V gene TRBV6-2 or TRBV6-3, with 12 bases aligning to TRBD2. The CDR3 consists of 15 residues. With 6 bases clipped from V and 6 bases from J, the junction kept 6 bases outside the gene matches. In germline, CDR1 is MNHEY, CDR2 SVGEGT. The CDR3 region is CASRPSGGASNEQFF. For the CDR3, the DNA is TGTGCCAGCAGACCTAGCGGGGGGGCCTCCAATGAGCAGTTCTTC.

The sample holds a few counts of this clone. This chain connects TRBV2 to TRBJ1-2; no reliable D call. This CDR3 contains 14 residues. Between the trimmed V and J ends, which lost 6 bases and 6 bases, there was a span of 17 bases. CDR1 and CDR2 from the germline V gene are SNHLY and FYNNEI. The CDR3 is CASRLGARQDGYTF. CDR3 DNA sequence: TGTGCCAGCAGACTGGGAGCCAGACAAGATGGCTACACCTTC.

V is TRBV6-6 and J is TRBJ2-7; TRBD1 is a possible D gene (6 bases). Trimming took off 7 bases at V and 2 bases at J, with 12 bases between the two ends. Germline V gene data show CDR1 as MNHNY and CDR2 as SVGAGI (reference sequence). This CDR3 spans 13 amino acids. CDR3 sequence reads: CASMGTITYEQYF. The CDR3 DNA is TGTGCCAGCATGGGGACAATTACCTACGAGCAGTACTTC.

This rearrangement joins TRBV6-5 to TRBJ1-4, with 7 nucleotides matching TRBD1. J gave up 4 bases and V 2 bases, and 4 bases lay outside the gene matches. Germline CDR1 is MNHEY and CDR2 is SVGAGI. This CDR3 contains 15 residues. The chain's CDR3 is CASSYRGQNNEKLFF. Written as DNA, the CDR3 is TGTGCCAGCAGTTACAGGGGACAGAATAATGAAAAACTGTTTTTT.

J is TRBJ1-5 and V is TRBV3-1 (or the pseudogene TRBV3-2), with unresolved D. V was cut by 7 bases and J by 5 bases, with 9 bases left in between. From germline, CDR1 is LGHDT and CDR2 YNNKEL (reference sequence). The CDR3 extends over 12 amino acids. This CDR3 reads CASNLGDQPQHF. CDR3 DNA: TGTGCCAGCAACCTGGGCGATCAGCCCCAGCATTTT.

This clone came up a few times. The chain joins TRBV28 to TRBJ2-2, with 7 nucleotides matching TRBD1. V shed 7 bases and J 6 bases; nucleotides not matched to a gene: 11. CDR1 is MDHEN, CDR2 SYDVKM, per germline. The CDR3 extends over 15 amino acids. DNA for the CDR3: TGTGCCAGCACCCATCTCAGGGGGTTCGCCGGGGAGCTGTTTTTT. Translated, it gives CASTHLRGFAGELFF.

The V and J genes are TRBV12-3 or TRBV12-4 and TRBJ1-6; D possibly corresponds to TRBD1 (5 bases). This CDR3 region has 13 residues. The V end lost 4 bases, the J end lost 7 bases, and 8 bases lay between the germline ends. This CDR3 reads CASSSRGNSPLHF. The DNA for the CDR3 is TGTGCCAGCAGTTCTCGGGGGAATTCACCCCTCCACTTT.

The chain is built from TRBV19 and TRBJ1-3; 7 bases are a match to TRBD1. The CDR3 spans 18 residues. Looked up from germline, CDR1 is LNHDA and CDR2 is SQIVND (reference sequence). V shed 3 bases, J shed 3 bases, and the junction held 14 bases outside the gene matches. CDR3 residues: CASSMDGRGTDSGNTIYF. DNA for the CDR3: TGTGCCAGTAGTATGGACGGCAGGGGGACCGACAGTGGAAACACCATATATTTT.

The J gene is TRBJ1-4, the V gene TRBV9, with D possibly matching TRBD1 (6 bases). The V end lost 6 bases, the J end lost 7 bases, and 16 bases lay between the germline ends. CDR1 SGDLS and CDR2 YYNGEE come from the germline V gene. CDR3 length equals 14 residues. CDR3 DNA sequence: TGTGCCAGCAACAGACAGGCCCAAAGTGAAAAACTGTTTTTT. Its protein product is CASNRQAQSEKLFF.

This clone was counted a single time. CDR3 loop: CASSRGQGTYNEQFF. The CDR3 DNA follows: TGCGCCAGCAGCAGGGGACAGGGAACCTACAATGAGCAGTTCTTC. The chain combines TRBV5-1 with TRBJ2-1, with 9 nucleotides matching TRBD1. V lost 4 bases to trimming and J lost 2 bases; unmatched junction nucleotides: 4. CDR3 size: 15 residues. Germline values: CDR1 SGHRS, CDR2 YFSETQ. Combining the CDR3 with reference TRBV5-1 and TRBJ2-1 gives the whole variable domain KAGVTQTPRYLIKTRGQQVTLSCSPISGHRSVSWYQQTPGQGLQFLFEYFSETQRNKGNFPGRFSGRQFSNSRSEMNVSTLELGDSALYLCASSRGQGTYNEQFFGPGTRLTVL.

This chain links TRBV3-1 (or the pseudogene TRBV3-2) with TRBJ2-1; 8 bases align to TRBD1. The CDR3 extends over 12 amino acids. The trim removed 4 bases at V and 12 bases at J, leaving 5 bases unmatched. In germline, CDR1 is LGHDT, CDR2 YNNKEL (reference sequence). This chain's CDR3 is CASSPGQGRQFF. CDR3 DNA sequence: TGTGCCAGCAGCCCCGGACAGGGAAGGCAGTTCTTC.

This clone is classed as medium-sized. The chain links TRBV19 to TRBJ2-7, with D perhaps TRBD1 (6 bases). The CDR3 has 14 residues. The V end lost 2 bases, the J end lost 4 bases, and 12 bases lay between the germline ends. Per the germline V gene, CDR1 is LNHDA and CDR2 is SQIVND (reference sequence). CDR3 nucleotide sequence: TGTGCCAGTAGTATACAGGGGACGCCTTACGAGCAGTACTTC. This codes for CASSIQGTPYEQYF.

As to this clone: The conserved phenylalanine or tryptophan is not found at the CDR3 terminus, so this likely reflects a read error. The DNA is omitted, as the CDR3 cannot be located on it reliably, and the CDR3 follows TCRdb's listing. The V call is TRBV21-1, the J call TRBJ1-6; the DNA was not compared with TRBD1, the D call given in the table. TRBV21-1 is a pseudogene locus. The CDR3 is 12 residues long, counting both termini. CDR3 sequence: CASRGQGEGVAV.

The rearrangement uses TRBV5-4 and TRBJ1-2, with 9 bases lining up with TRBD1. The ends lost 3 bases at V and 9 bases at J; junction bases unmatched: 18. The CDR3 loop spans 17 amino acids. In germline, CDR1 is SGHNT, CDR2 YYREEE (reference sequence). DNA of the CDR3: TGTGCCAGCAGCTCCAGGACAGGGGTAAACCTCTATGTCCGCTACACCTTC. It codes for CASSSRTGVNLYVRYTF.

The chain carries TRBV30 and TRBJ2-1; D perhaps matches TRBD1 (6 bases). Germline V gene lookup returns CDR1 GTSNPN and CDR2 SVGIG (reference sequence). Trimming took 6 bases from V and 4 from J, leaving 22 bases between them. This CDR3 spans 16 amino acids. The CDR3 reads CACKSGGNTLYNEQFF. The CDR3 nucleotides are TGTGCCTGCAAATCTGGGGGCAACACCCTTTACAATGAGCAGTTCTTC.

The chain couples TRBV19 to TRBJ1-5; the D gene is possibly TRBD1 (5 bases). CDR1 and CDR2 from the germline V gene are LNHDA and SQIVND (reference sequence). The V end lost 7 bases, the J end lost 2 bases, and 12 bases lay between the germline ends. The CDR3 is made up of 14 amino acids. The CDR3 DNA reads as TGTGCCAGTACGATGTGGGGGGGCAATCAGCCCCAGCATTTT. This sequence encodes CASTMWGGNQPQHF.

The chain links TRBV11-3 to TRBJ2-2, with 8 bases that match TRBD1. Germline lookup yields CDR1 SGHNT and CDR2 YENEEA. J lost 4 bases, V lost 5 bases, and 6 bases had no gene match. The CDR3 has 15 amino acids. CDR3: CASSPRQGLTGELFF. For the CDR3, the DNA is TGTGCCAGCAGCCCCAGACAGGGGCTCACCGGGGAGCTGTTTTTT. Full variable domain (outside the CDR3, taken from reference TRBV11-3 and TRBJ2-2): EAGVVQSPRYKIIEKKQPVAFWCNPISGHNTLYWYLQNLGQGPELLIRYENEEAVDDSQLPKDRFSAERLKGVDSTLKIQPAELGDSAVYLCASSPRQGLTGELFFGEGSRLTVL.

This chain links TRBV5-1 with TRBJ2-7, with 10 positions matching TRBD1. CDR3 size: 16 residues. The J segment lost 1 base and the V segment lost 3 bases, leaving 7 bases of the junction unmatched. Germline V CDR1 and CDR2: SGHRS, YFSETQ. CDR3 in amino acids: CASSWGDRGFSYEQYF. The CDR3 coding sequence is TGCGCCAGCAGCTGGGGGGACAGGGGCTTTTCCTACGAGCAGTACTTC.

The chain combines TRBV6-5 with TRBJ2-2; the match to TRBD1 covers 7 bases. V shed 5 bases and J 6 bases; nucleotides not matched to a gene: 9. Per germline, CDR1 MNHEY and CDR2 SVGAGI. The CDR3 has 15 amino acids. CDR3 in DNA: TGTGCCAGCAGTAAGATAACAGGGGTGGCCGGGGAGCTGTTTTTT. Protein: CASSKITGVAGELFF.

This chain uses TRBV12-3 or TRBV12-4 with TRBJ2-1, with TRBD1 as a possible D gene (8 bases). V shed 7 bases and J shed 9 bases, with 16 bases lying between them. There are 13 residues in the CDR3. The CDR3, as DNA: TGTGCCAGCAATTCAGGGGGCGGGGGTGAGCAGTTCTTC. Translated, it gives CASNSGGGGEQFF.